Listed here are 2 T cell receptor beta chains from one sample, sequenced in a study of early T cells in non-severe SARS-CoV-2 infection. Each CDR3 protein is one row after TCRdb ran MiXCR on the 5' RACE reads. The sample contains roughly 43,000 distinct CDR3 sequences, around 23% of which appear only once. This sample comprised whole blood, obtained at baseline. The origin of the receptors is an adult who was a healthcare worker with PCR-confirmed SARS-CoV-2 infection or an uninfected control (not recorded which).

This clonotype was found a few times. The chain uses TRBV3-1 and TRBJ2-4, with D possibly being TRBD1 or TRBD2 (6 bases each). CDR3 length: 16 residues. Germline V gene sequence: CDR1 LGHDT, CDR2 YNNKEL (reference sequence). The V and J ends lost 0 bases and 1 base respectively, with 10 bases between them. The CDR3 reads CASSQEPGAAKNIQYF. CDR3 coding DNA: TGTGCCAGCAGCCAAGAACCGGGGGCGGCCAAAAACATTCAGTACTTC.

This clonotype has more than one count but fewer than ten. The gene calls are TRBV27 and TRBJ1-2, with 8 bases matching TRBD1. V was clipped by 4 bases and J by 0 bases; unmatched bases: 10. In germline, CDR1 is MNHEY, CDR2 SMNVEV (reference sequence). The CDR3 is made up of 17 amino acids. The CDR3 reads CASSYRGYGEANYGYTF. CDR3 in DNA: TGTGCCAGCAGTTACAGGGGGTATGGGGAAGCTAACTATGGCTACACCTTC.